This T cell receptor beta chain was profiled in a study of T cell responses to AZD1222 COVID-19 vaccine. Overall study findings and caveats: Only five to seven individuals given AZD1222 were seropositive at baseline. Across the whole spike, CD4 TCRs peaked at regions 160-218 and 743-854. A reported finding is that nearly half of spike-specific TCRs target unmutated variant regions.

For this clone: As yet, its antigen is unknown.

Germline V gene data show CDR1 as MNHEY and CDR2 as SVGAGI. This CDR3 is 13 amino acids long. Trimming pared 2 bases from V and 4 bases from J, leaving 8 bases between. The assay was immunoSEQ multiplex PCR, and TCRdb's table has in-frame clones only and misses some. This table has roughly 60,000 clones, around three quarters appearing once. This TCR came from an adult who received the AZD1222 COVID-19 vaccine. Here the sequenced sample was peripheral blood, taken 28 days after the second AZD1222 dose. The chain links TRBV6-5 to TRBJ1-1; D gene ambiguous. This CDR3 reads CASSYGYSTEAFF. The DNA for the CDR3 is TGTGCCAGCAGTTACGGATATAGCACTGAAGCTTTCTTT.